The TCR beta chain under discussion was sequenced for a study of blood T cell repertoires in COVID-19. Overall study context: Specimens from acute and convalescent COVID-19 originated in the United States, Italy and Spain. The cDNA or gDNA used as material had been derived from T cells, B-cell-depleted T cells, or PBMCs.

CDR3 length: 20 residues. CDR1 is SGHVS, CDR2 FQNEAQ, per germline. Trimming cost V 5 bases and J 4 bases; bases outside gene matches: 17. In the original analysis: Amplification with reference gene primers provided the estimates of nucleated cell counts. Sequencing used immunoSEQ multiplex PCR; TCRdb keeps in-frame clones, though not all of them. For V, J and clone size, that table is used; D and trimming come from the DNA. The repertoire holds about 200,000 clones, with around 90% as singletons. The TCR originated in a man aged 50 or older with acute or convalescent COVID-19. The sample comprised peripheral blood. This chain links TRBV7-8 with TRBJ2-7, with TRBD2 matching 16 bases. The CDR3 loop is CASSPGTSGRGTASSYEQYF. The DNA for the CDR3 is TGTGCCAGCAGCCCCGGGACTAGCGGGAGGGGTACGGCTAGCTCTTACGAGCAGTACTTC.